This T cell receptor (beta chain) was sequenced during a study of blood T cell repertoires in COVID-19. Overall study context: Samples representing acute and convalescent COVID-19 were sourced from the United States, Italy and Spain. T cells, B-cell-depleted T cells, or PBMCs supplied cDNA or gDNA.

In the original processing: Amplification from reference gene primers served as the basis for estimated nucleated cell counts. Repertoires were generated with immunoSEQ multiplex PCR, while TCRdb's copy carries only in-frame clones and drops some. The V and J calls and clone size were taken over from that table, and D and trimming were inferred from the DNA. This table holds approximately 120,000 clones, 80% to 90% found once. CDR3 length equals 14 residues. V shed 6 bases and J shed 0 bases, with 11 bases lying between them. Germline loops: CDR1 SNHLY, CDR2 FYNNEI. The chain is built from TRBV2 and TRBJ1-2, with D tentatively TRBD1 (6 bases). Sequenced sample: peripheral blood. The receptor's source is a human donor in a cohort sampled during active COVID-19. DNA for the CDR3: TGTGCCAGCAGAAAACAGGGAGCTAACTATGGCTACACCTTC. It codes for CASRKQGANYGYTF.